This entry describes one TCR beta chain. Its antigen is currently unknown. V dropped 7 bases and J dropped 4 bases, with 16 bases sitting between them. This CDR3 has 14 residues. The germline CDR1 and CDR2 sequences are MNHNY and SVGAGI (reference sequence). The repertoire was sequenced with immunoSEQ multiplex PCR; TCRdb's copy has only in-frame clones and lacks some. This repertoire shows fewer than 90,000 clones, 86% found once; its top ten account for about 0.75%. The sampling schedule covered blood at baseline, cycle 4 day 1, and cycle 7 day 1. The entry originates in a study of OX40 agonist ivuxolimab in advanced cancers. About the research overall: A male proportion of over 75% was recorded, with mean age approximately 64 years and range about 20 to 79. Three patients, one with hepatocellular carcinoma and two with cutaneous melanoma, achieved partial responses. Study outcomes and limitations: More expanded clones were seen, on average, in CD8+ T cells than in CD4+.

The chain couples TRBV6-6 to TRBJ1-2; TRBD1 might be the D (5 bases). Sequencing was performed on CD4+ or CD8+ T cells sorted from blood, taken in a trial of the OX40 agonist ivuxolimab. The sequence came from an adult with an advanced solid tumor such as melanoma, head and neck, liver or kidney cancer. This CDR3 reads CASTIGGVGYGYTF. DNA for the CDR3: TGTGCCAGCACGATCGGGGGAGTGGGCTATGGCTACACCTTC.